The 5 T cell receptor beta chains given below trace back to one sample, sequenced in a study of blood T cell repertoires in COVID-19. Here immunoSEQ multiplex PCR was the method, and the copy in TCRdb shows in-frame clones only, minus some. Among about 110,000 clones listed, around 74% were seen once. The sequencing input was peripheral blood. These receptors were obtained from a woman in her 70s with acute or convalescent COVID-19.

The V and J genes are TRBV14 and TRBJ2-3; TRBD2 is a possible D gene (6 bases). The V end was cut by 4 bases, the J end by 6 bases, with 17 bases between. Germline V gives CDR1 SGHDN, CDR2 FVKESK. The CDR3 runs to 15 residues. In DNA form, the CDR3 reads TGTGCCAGCAGCCTGGGACTGCTTTTGAGGGATACGCAGTATTTT. This sequence encodes CASSLGLLLRDTQYF.

J is TRBJ2-1 and V is TRBV21-1; the table assigns TRBD2, which was not confirmed against the DNA. TRBV21-1 counts as a pseudogene. The CDR3 spans 14 residues. The CDR3 loop is CASSRATGNHEQFF. As DNA, the CDR3 is TGTGCCAGCAGCAGAGCTACGGGGAATCATGAGCAGTTCTTC.

Concerning this clone: Other DNA sequences of this sample code for an identical CDR3. The chain links TRBV11-2 to TRBJ1-5; TRBD1 agrees at 7 bases. J lost 4 bases, V lost 0 bases, and 0 bases had no gene match. Germline V gene sequence: CDR1 SGHAT, CDR2 FQNNGV. CDR3 size: 14 residues. The DNA for the CDR3 is TGTGCCAGCAGCTTAGACAGGGGGAATCAGCCCCAGCATTTT. This encodes CASSLDRGNQPQHF.

This clone was seen a few times. The chain is built from TRBV12-5 and TRBJ2-6; 7 bases are shared with TRBD1. The CDR3 spans 16 residues. V lost 1 base to trimming and J lost 2 bases; unmatched junction nucleotides: 2. Germline CDR1 is LGHNT and CDR2 is FRNRAP. The chain's CDR3 is CASGLDQGAGANVLTF. For the CDR3, the DNA is TGTGCTAGTGGTTTGGACCAGGGGGCTGGGGCCAACGTCCTGACTTTC.

V gene TRBV4-2 combines with J gene TRBJ1-2; possibly TRBD1 for D (5 bases). The CDR3 is made up of 17 amino acids. V was pared by 0 bases and J by 4 bases, with 18 bases between. Germline V lookup: CDR1 LGHNA, CDR2 YNFKEQ. In DNA, the CDR3 is TGTGCCAGCAGCCAAGACGCGGGGACGGGGGTAGGCTATGGCTACACCTTC. Its translation: CASSQDAGTGVGYGYTF.